A selection of T cell receptor beta chains follows, all from one sample in a study of T cell responses to AZD1222 COVID-19 vaccine. Using immunoSEQ multiplex PCR, the repertoire was profiled, and TCRdb retains in-frame clones only, with some absent. This sample has about 130,000 clones, with around 90% found just once. Sample: peripheral blood, taken on day 0 of AZD1222 vaccination. The source of these receptors is an adult in good health. CDR3s include the opening cysteine and the closing phenylalanine or tryptophan. D genes are given only for firm matches. Clone size is not always given. Where it is, it says once, few, many or a class for expanded clones.

V: TRBV24-1
D: TRBD2
size: .
J: TRBJ2-5
DNA: TGTGCCACCAGTGACGGCGGGGGGGCGCGAGAGACCCAGTACTTC
CDR3: CATSDGGGARETQYF

V: TRBV5-6
D: .
size: .
J: TRBJ2-7
DNA: TGTGCCAGCAGCCCCAAACGGGGACGCACAGATACCCCCTCCTACGAGCAGTACTTC
CDR3: CASSPKRGRTDTPSYEQYF

V: TRBV9
D: TRBD1
size: .
J: TRBJ1-2
DNA: TGTGCCAGCAGCTCAAACAGGGGTGTTAACTATGGCTACACCTTC
CDR3: CASSSNRGVNYGYTF

V: TRBV29-1
D: .
size: .
J: TRBJ2-7
DNA: TGCAGCGTGAAGATCTCCTACGAGCAGTACTTC
CDR3: CSVKISYEQYF

V: TRBV9
D: TRBD2
size: .
J: TRBJ2-1
DNA: TGTGCCAGCAGCGTAGGGAGTAGCGGGGTCGACAATGAGCAGTTCTTC
CDR3: CASSVGSSGVDNEQFF

V: TRBV27
D: .
size: .
J: TRBJ1-1
DNA: TGTGCCAGCAGTTTTATTTGGGACACTGAAGCTTTCTTT
CDR3: CASSFIWDTEAFF

V: TRBV7-2
D: .
size: .
J: TRBJ1-2
DNA: TGTGCCAGCAGCCCGACAGTGGAATATGTCTACACCTTC
CDR3: CASSPTVEYVYTF

V: TRBV7-9
D: .
size: .
J: TRBJ1-1
DNA: TGTGCCAGCAGCTCCAGGGTTCAGGGAACTGAAGCTTTCTTT
CDR3: CASSSRVQGTEAFF

V: TRBV6-1
D: .
size: .
J: TRBJ1-2
DNA: TGTGCCAGCAGTGAAATGGCGGACATAAACTATGGCTACACCTTC
CDR3: CASSEMADINYGYTF

V: TRBV6-5
D: .
size: .
J: TRBJ2-2
DNA: TGTGCCAGCAGTCTTTTAGCGGCGGGCACCGGGGAGCTGTTTTTT
CDR3: CASSLLAAGTGELFF

V: TRBV5-6
D: .
size: .
J: TRBJ1-3
DNA: TGTGCCAGCAGCGCGGACCCTAGGGCTGGAAACACCATATATTTT
CDR3: CASSADPRAGNTIYF

V: TRBV6-5
D: .
size: .
J: TRBJ1-1
DNA: TGTGCCAGCCGAATAATGCAGGGGTTGGTCACTGAAGCTTTCTTT
CDR3: CASRIMQGLVTEAFF

V: TRBV4-2
D: TRBD2
size: .
J: TRBJ2-5
DNA: TGTGCCAGCAGCCAAGTCGAGGCGGGGGGCGGGCAAGAGACCCAGTACTTC
CDR3: CASSQVEAGGGQETQYF

V: TRBV12-3/TRBV12-4
D: .
size: once
J: TRBJ1-1
DNA: TGTGCCAGCAGTTTTGGGGCGAACACTGAAGCTTTCTTT
CDR3: CASSFGANTEAFF

V: TRBV6-5
D: .
size: .
J: TRBJ1-4
DNA: TGTGCCAGCAGTTACAGGTTCAATGAAAAACTGTTTTTT
CDR3: CASSYRFNEKLFF

V: TRBV6-5
D: .
size: .
J: TRBJ1-5
DNA: TGTGCCAGCAACTTTCAGCCCCAGCATTTT
CDR3: CASNFQPQHF

V: TRBV2
D: TRBD1
size: few
J: TRBJ1-4
DNA: TGTGCCAGCAGGGGACAGAGAGCAACTAATGAAAAACTGTTTTTT
CDR3: CASRGQRATNEKLFF

V: TRBV6-5
D: TRBD1
size: .
J: TRBJ1-2
DNA: TGTGCCAGCAGTTACACGCTCGACAGGGCCTTATATGGCTACACCTTC
CDR3: CASSYTLDRALYGYTF

V: TRBV6-1
D: .
size: .
J: TRBJ1-1
DNA: TGTGCCAGCAGTGAAGAGTACAGACAGTACATGAACACTGAAGCTTTCTTT
CDR3: CASSEEYRQYMNTEAFF

V: TRBV15
D: TRBD1
size: once
J: TRBJ1-1
DNA: TGTGCCACCAGCATCTCGACAGGGGGCCCTGAAGCTTTCTTT
CDR3: CATSISTGGPEAFF

V: TRBV18
D: .
size: .
J: TRBJ2-1
DNA: TGTGCCAGCTCTCCCGGGCCCCCGTCCTTCAATGAGCAGTTCTTC
CDR3: CASSPGPPSFNEQFF

V: TRBV15
D: TRBD2
size: once
J: TRBJ2-2
DNA: TGTGCCACTGGAGCGGGGGGCAACACCGGGGAGCTGTTTTTT
CDR3: CATGAGGNTGELFF

V: TRBV15
D: .
size: .
J: TRBJ1-5
DNA: TGTGCCACCAGCAGACAGGGCCCCAATCAGCCCCAGCATTTT
CDR3: CATSRQGPNQPQHF

V: TRBV5-5
D: .
size: .
J: TRBJ2-7
DNA: TGTGCCAGCAGCCCCCGAGCGATCTCCTACGAGCAGTACTTC
CDR3: CASSPRAISYEQYF

V: TRBV19
D: .
size: .
J: TRBJ1-1
DNA: TGTGCCAGTAGTATCGGGGGGGCCGCTGAAGCTTTCTTT
CDR3: CASSIGGAAEAFF

V: TRBV4-1
D: .
size: .
J: TRBJ1-3
DNA: TGCGCCAGCAGCCAAGGAGCGGGAACTGGAAACACCATATATTTT
CDR3: CASSQGAGTGNTIYF

V: TRBV7-9
D: TRBD2
size: .
J: TRBJ2-1
DNA: TGTGCCAGCAGCCCCACTAGCGGGAGTTCTAATGAGCAGTTCTTC
CDR3: CASSPTSGSSNEQFF

V: TRBV25-1
D: .
size: .
J: TRBJ1-1
DNA: TGTGCCAGCAGTGAAGGGTTGAACACTGAAGCTTTCTTT
CDR3: CASSEGLNTEAFF